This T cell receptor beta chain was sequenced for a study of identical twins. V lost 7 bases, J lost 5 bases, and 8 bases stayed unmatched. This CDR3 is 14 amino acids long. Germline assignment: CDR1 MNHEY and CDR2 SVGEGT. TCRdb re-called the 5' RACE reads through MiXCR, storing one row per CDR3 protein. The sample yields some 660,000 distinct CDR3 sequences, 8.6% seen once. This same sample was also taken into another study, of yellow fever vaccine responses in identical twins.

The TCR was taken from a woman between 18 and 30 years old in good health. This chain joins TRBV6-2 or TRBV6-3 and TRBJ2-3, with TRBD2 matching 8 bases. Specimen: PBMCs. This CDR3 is CASIEAGVKDTQYF. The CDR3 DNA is TGTGCCAGCATCGAAGCGGGAGTAAAAGATACGCAGTATTTT.